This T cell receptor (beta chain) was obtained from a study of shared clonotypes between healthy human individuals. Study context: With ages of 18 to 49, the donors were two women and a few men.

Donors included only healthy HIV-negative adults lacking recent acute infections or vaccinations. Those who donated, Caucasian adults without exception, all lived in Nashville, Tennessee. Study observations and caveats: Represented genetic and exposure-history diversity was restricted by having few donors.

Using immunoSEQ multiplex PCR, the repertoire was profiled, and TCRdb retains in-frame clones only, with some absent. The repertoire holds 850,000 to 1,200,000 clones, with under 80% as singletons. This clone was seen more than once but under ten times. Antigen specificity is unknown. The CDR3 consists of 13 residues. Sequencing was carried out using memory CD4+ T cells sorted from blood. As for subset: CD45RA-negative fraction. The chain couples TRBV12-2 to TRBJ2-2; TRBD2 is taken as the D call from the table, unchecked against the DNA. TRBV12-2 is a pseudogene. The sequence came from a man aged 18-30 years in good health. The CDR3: CASRLVAPGELFF. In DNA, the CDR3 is TGTGCAAGTCGCTTGGTAGCCCCCGGGGAGCTGTTTTTT.